This section outlines one T cell receptor beta chain sequence together with its context. Its antigen remains unidentified. The sample holds no much larger clone one base away, and base qualities are not on file. Sequences MNHNY (CDR1) and SVGAGI (CDR2) are obtained from the germline V gene (reference sequence). The CDR3 numbers 11 residues from cysteine through phenylalanine. Only the CDR3 portion is preserved as DNA: 33 bases, with reading frame beginning at the first base. Trimming removed 9 bases from V and 6 bases from J, leaving 11 bases between the germline ends. This entry is derived from a study of Ad26.COV2.S vaccination and SARS-CoV-2 variants (dated by TCRdb to the early 2020s). Looking at the study overall: Sequencing of the TCRbeta repertoire served to evaluate the specificity and breadth of SARS-CoV-2-reactive T cell receptors following Ad26.COV2.S vaccination. The TCR-sequenced set comprised approximately 32 samples: about 19 Ad26.COV2.S vaccine recipients, 5 placebo recipients and 8 SARS-CoV-2 convalescent individuals.

The meaning of the sample's time point label: individuals recovered from natural SARS-CoV-2 infection. TCRbeta CDR3 regions were sequenced with the immunoSEQ Assay. After extraction, genomic DNA underwent amplification by bias-controlled multiplex PCR, followed by high-throughput sequencing. As for how the authors treated the data: To quantify the absolute abundance of every unique TCRbeta CDR3 region, sequences were collapsed and filtered. Usable DNA was measured by amplifying reference genes present in all nucleated cells, and TCRbeta template counts were normalized to that usable DNA to estimate T cell fraction. Repertoire TCRs were annotated as SARS-CoV-2-specific when V gene, CDR3 amino acid sequence and J gene were exactly matched to a known reactive TCR set. The reference SARS-CoV-2 TCR set was derived from MIRA and filtered for enrichment in COVID-19-positive ImmuneCODE repertoires, a step that removed public or cross-reactive TCRs. Based on the MIRA antigens, annotated TCRs were further analysed at the level of specific ORF or position within ORF. Breadth was defined as annotated unique rearrangements over total unique productive rearrangements; depth was the summed frequency of those rearrangements. Two-sided Wilcoxon rank-sum tests were used to compare TCR breadth between groups. TCRdb provides this immuneACCESS table in a form limited to in-frame rearrangements. Some clones are lacking; in checked studies, under half of them reflect an unresolved V gene, and why the rest are absent is not known. The V and J calls and clone size come from that table; D and trimming were worked out from the DNA. This sample is represented by 45,000 or so clones; roughly four fifths of them were singletons. The ten most abundant clones make up around 43% of the sample.

What the research found in general, with its limitations: The authors noted that total T cell responses may have been underestimated by the TCR breadth and depth analyses. Vaccine and placebo recipients had similar non-spike TCR breadth, a finding consistent with the vaccine containing only spike. After vaccination, substantial breadth of spike-specific CD8+ and CD4+ T cell responses was reported. Ad26.COV2.S recipients had higher spike-specific TCR breadth than placebo recipients (P = 0.0014).

The chain was built from TRBV6-6 and TRBJ1-1; the D gene assignment is ambiguous. This sequence was found in a human donor who had recovered from COVID-19. The input for sequencing was peripheral blood, taken after recovery from COVID-19. The base sequence is TGTGCCAGTAGGTGGGAGGCTGAAGCTTTCTTT. Translated, this gives CASRWEAEAFF.